This T cell receptor (beta chain) is from a study of cytomegalovirus exposure and HLA in healthy donors. The wider study: Earlier sequencing of 150 million to 200 million T cells yielded 100 million to 120 million unique TCR beta sequences. Within the Caucasian-associated ancestry cluster were roughly 79% of the approximately 400 genotyped donors.

Notes on the study in general: Sequences of the TCR beta chain were said to predict the HLA-A and HLA-B alleles of most subjects accurately.

The trim removed 5 bases at V and 2 bases at J, leaving 15 bases unmatched. The germline gives CDR1 SGHTA, CDR2 FQGTGA. The CDR3 loop spans 17 amino acids. Primers for the PCR totalled 60 Vbeta and 13 Jbeta. Profiling relied on immunoSEQ multiplex PCR, and the TCRdb table lists in-frame clones only, not all of them. The sample yields roughly 120,000 clones, roughly three quarters seen once. This clone was counted a few times. Its cognate antigen is unknown. The clonotype comes from a woman aged 18-30 years in good health and CMV-seropositive. This chain joins TRBV7-3 and TRBJ2-7; 7 bases line up with TRBD2. Sequencing used PBMCs. The CDR3: CASSPQPVGRGAYEQYF. The CDR3 DNA sequence: TGTGCCAGCAGCCCCCAGCCAGTAGGTCGGGGGGCCTACGAGCAGTACTTC.